This TCR beta chain was documented in a study of shared clonotypes between healthy human individuals. Genomic DNA from each subset was divided evenly over several immunoSEQ plates. The method was immunoSEQ multiplex PCR; TCRdb's version includes in-frame clones alone and lacks a portion of them. In the table there are 400,000 to 500,000 clones, approximately 79% of which are singletons. Each unsorted sample relied on approximately 94 million PBMCs as its source of genomic DNA. Trimming pared 1 base from V and 0 bases from J, leaving 7 bases between. The CDR3 extends over 14 amino acids. Germline CDR1 SGHVS, CDR2 FNYEAQ.

The chain is built from TRBV7-6 and TRBJ2-7; D is unresolved. The sequencing input was PBMCs. The clonotype was recovered from a woman in her 40s in good health. Some clones in this sample may be carry-over from other donors' samples. The CDR3 loop reads CASSLVASSYEQYF. The CDR3, as DNA: TGTGCCAGCAGCTTAGTTGCCAGCTCCTACGAGCAGTACTTC.